The present T cell receptor (beta chain) was sequenced within a study of monozygotic twins with inflammatory bowel disease (dated by TCRdb to between 2018 and 2021). In the study overall: A total of approximately 28 monozygotic twin pairs were included in the full study, comprising nine German pairs (four IBD-concordant, five IBD-discordant) and 19 IBD-discordant Danish pairs. Disease-associated traits were sought mainly through comparisons between IBD patients and their genetically identical healthy co-twins within discordant pairs. Each individual had, on average, about 151 000 unique TCRalpha sequences and 181 000 unique TCRbeta sequences available for analysis. Paper-wide results and their limitations: Fewer clonotypes were shared with other individuals by IBD patients than by healthy twins, most markedly in patients showing signs of disease activity. The results gave no support for a single strong signal or clonotype linked to IBD. Background noise and inter-individual variability may have been introduced into the repertoires by the differing immunosuppressive treatments among patients. Repertoire similarity did not differ between concordant and discordant twins, possibly due to limited statistical power. Measured by the inverse Simpson index, TCRbeta repertoire diversity was lower in IBD patients than in their healthy co-twins. Distinction between different T cell subtypes could not be achieved in the analysis.

The method was 5' RACE. Each TCR library was prepared from around 3,400 ng of total RNA. For each sample, cDNA was synthesized in eight separate reactions using SMARTScribe reverse transcriptase. During cDNA synthesis, unique molecular identifiers containing a 6-nucleotide sample barcode were introduced by template switching. Amplification of TCRalpha and TCRbeta cDNA involved two nested PCRs of roughly 17 and 9 cycles, and each PCR was followed by bead purification. Before amplification, the cDNA was treated with uracil DNA-glycosylase and purified using the QIAquick PCR purification kit. The second PCR added Illumina TruSeq-compatible adapters along with sample-specific barcodes. TapeStation and Qubit were used to check library quality and concentration, and roughly 4.9 ng of each library was pooled. Sequencing of pooled libraries was carried out on an Illumina HiSeq2500 single-index Rapid Run using 2 x 100 bp reads and custom sequencing primers. The authors' pipeline ran thus. PCR and sequencing errors were corrected by UMI-based consensus assembly using MiGEC version 1.2.6. MiXCR version 2.1.1 was used for V(D)J alignment, clonotype assembly and CDR3 extraction. Gene usage, clonotype sharing and MAIT/NKT TCR abundance were normalised by analysing the top 1000, 10 000 and 20 000 clonotypes per sample. After downsampling to 27 000 UMIs, diversity was calculated as the inverse Simpson index using the vegan R package. Paired Mann-Whitney U tests were applied to discordant twin pairs, with Benjamini-Hochberg correction for multiple testing. Through TCRdb reprocessing, the reads give one entry per CDR3 protein sequence; DNA is omitted. The V and J calls, along with clone size, are taken from TCRdb and not from the paper's own processing. The sample table includes tens of thousands of distinct CDR3 sequences. The ten largest make up approximately 7% of the sample.

Spanning cysteine to phenylalanine, the CDR3 consists of 13 amino acids. The protein alone is recorded here. From a lookup of the germline V gene, CDR1 and CDR2 are SGDLS and YYNGEE. Note on this clonotype: Its recognized antigen is unknown.

An approximately 2.5 ml peripheral blood sample was drawn into PAXgene tubes per donor and stored at -80°C. Total RNA was isolated from whole blood with the PAXgene blood miRNA kit on an automated QIAcube, without T cell sorting. Peripheral blood from monozygotic twin pairs who were concordant or discordant for inflammatory bowel disease underwent deep TCRalpha and TCRbeta repertoire profiling using unique molecular barcoding. Smoking habits were recorded for all twin pairs, and individuals were classified as current, former or never smokers. Sequenced input: blood. The origin of this receptor is a human donor with ulcerative colitis or Crohn's disease, or a healthy co-twin of an affected twin (not recorded which). The sequence is built from TRBV9 and TRBJ1-2. The CDR3 protein is CASSVDRNYGYTF.